This T cell receptor (beta chain) was documented in a study of T cells in Graves' hyperthyroidism and ophthalmopathy. Overall study findings and caveats: Among clonotypes expanded in thyroid above 0.001, most were also found in blood.

What was amplified from RNA transcripts were TCR beta CDR3 regions. An initial round of RT-PCR targeting the TCR CDR3 relied on the HTBI primer set. TCRdb reanalysed the multiplex PCR reads using MiXCR and keeps one entry per CDR3 protein. The table shows roughly 250,000 distinct CDR3 sequences, with 20% to 25% occurring only once. Uncontrolled infection, other autoimmune disease, pregnancy or lactation led to exclusion. This clonotype was seen ten or more times. The antigen is undetermined. CDR1 and CDR2 (germline): MNHEY, SVGAGI. This CDR3 contains 14 residues. Trimming at V came to 2 bases and at J to 6 bases, leaving 6 bases not matched to a gene.

The rearrangement uses TRBV6-5 and TRBJ1-2; TRBD1 aligns across 7 bases. This clonotype originated in a man in his thirties or forties with Graves' ophthalmopathy. The sample consisted of blood. CDR3: CASSYRTGPNGYTF. The CDR3 DNA reads as TGTGCCAGCAGTTACCGGACAGGCCCGAATGGCTACACCTTC.